Sequencing of this T cell receptor beta chain was carried out in a study of T cells in Graves' hyperthyroidism and ophthalmopathy. Trimming cost V 0 bases and J 3 bases, with 12 bases left between them. The V gene's germline CDR1 is SGHDN and CDR2 FVKESK. There are 16 residues in the CDR3. Researchers took RNA transcripts and amplified the TCR beta CDR3 regions from them. Researchers ran a first-round RT-PCR on the TCR CDR3 using the HTBI primer set. TCRdb recomputed calls from the multiplex PCR reads with MiXCR, one row per CDR3 protein. The table lists approximately 530,000 distinct CDR3 sequences, about a sixth of them singletons.

The source is a woman in her late teens or twenties with Graves' hyperthyroidism. The chain combines TRBV14 with TRBJ1-5; a possible D gene is TRBD1 (6 bases). Sequenced material: blood. The CDR3 nucleotides are TGTGCCAGCAGCCAAGATCGGGGGCGGTCCAATCAGCCCCAGCATTTT. Protein product: CASSQDRGRSNQPQHF.